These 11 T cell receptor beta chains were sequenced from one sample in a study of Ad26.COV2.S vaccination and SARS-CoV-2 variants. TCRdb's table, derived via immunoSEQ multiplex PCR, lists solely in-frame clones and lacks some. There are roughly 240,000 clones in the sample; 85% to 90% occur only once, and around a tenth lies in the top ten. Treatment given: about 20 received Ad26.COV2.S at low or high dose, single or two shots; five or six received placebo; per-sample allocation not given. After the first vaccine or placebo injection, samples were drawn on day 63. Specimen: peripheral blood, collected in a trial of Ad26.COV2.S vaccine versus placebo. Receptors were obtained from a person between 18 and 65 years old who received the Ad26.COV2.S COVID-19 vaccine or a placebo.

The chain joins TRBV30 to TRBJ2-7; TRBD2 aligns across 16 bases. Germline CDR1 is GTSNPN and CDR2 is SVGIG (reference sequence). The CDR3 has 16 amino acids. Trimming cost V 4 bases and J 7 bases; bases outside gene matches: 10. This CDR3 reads CAWTPGLAGGPGEQYF. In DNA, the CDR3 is TGTGCCTGGACCCCGGGACTAGCGGGGGGGCCTGGGGAGCAGTACTTC. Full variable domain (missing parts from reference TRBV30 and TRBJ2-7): SQTIHQWPATLVQPVGSPLSLECTVEGTSNPNLYWYRQAAGRGLQLLFYSVGIGQISSEVPQNLSASRPQDRQFILSSKKLLLSDSGFYLCAWTPGLAGGPGEQYFGPGTRLTVT.

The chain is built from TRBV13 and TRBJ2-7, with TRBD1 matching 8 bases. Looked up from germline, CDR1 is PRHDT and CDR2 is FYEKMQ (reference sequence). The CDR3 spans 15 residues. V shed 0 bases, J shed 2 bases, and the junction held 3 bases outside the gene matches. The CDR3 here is CASSLGGTGTYEQYF. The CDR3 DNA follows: TGTGCCAGCAGCTTAGGTGGGACAGGCACCTACGAGCAGTACTTC.

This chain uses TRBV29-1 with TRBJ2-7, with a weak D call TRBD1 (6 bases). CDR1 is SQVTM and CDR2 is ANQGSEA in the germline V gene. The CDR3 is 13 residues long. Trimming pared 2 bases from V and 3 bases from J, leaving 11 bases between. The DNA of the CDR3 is TGCAGCGTTGAAACGGGACAAGACTACGAGCAGTACTTC. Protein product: CSVETGQDYEQYF.

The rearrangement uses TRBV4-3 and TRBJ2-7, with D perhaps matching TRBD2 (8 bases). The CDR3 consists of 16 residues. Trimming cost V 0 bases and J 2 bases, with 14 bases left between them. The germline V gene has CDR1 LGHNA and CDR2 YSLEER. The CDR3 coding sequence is TGCGCCAGCAGCCAAGATGGTAGCGGGACAGCCTACGAGCAGTACTTC. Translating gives CASSQDGSGTAYEQYF.

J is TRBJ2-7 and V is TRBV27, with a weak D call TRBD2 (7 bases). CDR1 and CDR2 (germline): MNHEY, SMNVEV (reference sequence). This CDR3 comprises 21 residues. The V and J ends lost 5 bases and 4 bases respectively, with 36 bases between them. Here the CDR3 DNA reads TGTGCCAGCAGTAAAGGGAGGGGTCTGGGACGGTGGCAGGGGTTGGATTACGAGCAGTACTTC. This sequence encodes CASSKGRGLGRWQGLDYEQYF.

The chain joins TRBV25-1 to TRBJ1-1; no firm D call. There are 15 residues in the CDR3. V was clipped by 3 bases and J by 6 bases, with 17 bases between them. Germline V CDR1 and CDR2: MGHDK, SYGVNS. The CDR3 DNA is TGTGCCAGCAGTGATTCCGCGAACACAAGAGCTGAAGCTTTCTTT. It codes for CASSDSANTRAEAFF.

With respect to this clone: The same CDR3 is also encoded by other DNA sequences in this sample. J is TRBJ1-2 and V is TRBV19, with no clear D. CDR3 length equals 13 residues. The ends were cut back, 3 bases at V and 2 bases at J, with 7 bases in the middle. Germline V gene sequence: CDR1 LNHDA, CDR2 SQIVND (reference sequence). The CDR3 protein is CASSIDGNYGYTF. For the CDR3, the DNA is TGTGCCAGTAGTATTGACGGAAACTATGGCTACACCTTC.

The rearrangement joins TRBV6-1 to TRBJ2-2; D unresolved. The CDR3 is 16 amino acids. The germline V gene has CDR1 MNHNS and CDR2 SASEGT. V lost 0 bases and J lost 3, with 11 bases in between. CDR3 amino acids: CASSEALGSYTGELFF. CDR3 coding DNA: TGTGCCAGCAGTGAAGCGCTAGGGTCCTACACCGGGGAGCTGTTTTTT.

For the CDR3, the DNA is TGTGCCAGCCGGCCGGGTGGGACAGCTTATGGCTACACCTTC. Translation: CASRPGGTAYGYTF. V and J are TRBV6-5 and TRBJ1-2; 7 positions agree with TRBD1. This CDR3 comprises 14 residues. Germline assignment: CDR1 MNHEY and CDR2 SVGAGI. Trimming removed 8 bases from V and 5 bases from J; junction bases left unmatched: 11.

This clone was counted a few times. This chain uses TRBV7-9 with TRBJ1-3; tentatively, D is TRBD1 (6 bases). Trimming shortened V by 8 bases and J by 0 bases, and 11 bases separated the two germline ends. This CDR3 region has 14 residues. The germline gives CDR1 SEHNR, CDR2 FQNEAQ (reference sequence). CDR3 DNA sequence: TGTGCCAGCGACACAGGGAGCTCTGGAAACACCATATATTTT. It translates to CASDTGSSGNTIYF.

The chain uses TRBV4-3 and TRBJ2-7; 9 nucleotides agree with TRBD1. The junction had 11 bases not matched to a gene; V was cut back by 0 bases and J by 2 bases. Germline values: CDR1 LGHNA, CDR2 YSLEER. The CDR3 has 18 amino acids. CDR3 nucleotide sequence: TGCGCCAGCAGCCAAGATACAGGGGGCGGGACCGTAACCTACGAGCAGTACTTC. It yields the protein CASSQDTGGGTVTYEQYF.